The 30 T cell receptor beta chains listed next were all sequenced from one sample in a study of spatial heterogeneity in lung cancer. TCRdb re-called the 5' RACE reads with MiXCR, one entry per CDR3 protein. The table has fewer than 55,000 distinct CDR3 sequences, 7.4% seen once; the top ten hold around 35%. Time point: blood at routine non-recurrence follow-up after resection. Unsorted samples of tumor, nontumor lung or frozen PBMC had their whole RNA sequenced. The source material was PBMCs, sampled at follow-up. The receptors originated from a female donor with early-stage non-small cell lung cancer.

The sample holds many counts of this clonotype. The genes are TRBV5-1 and TRBJ2-5; D may be TRBD2 (5 bases). V was cut by 0 bases and J by 4 bases, with 10 bases left in between. Germline loops: CDR1 SGHRS, CDR2 YFSETQ. This CDR3 contains 14 residues. CDR3 nucleotide sequence: TGCGCCAGCAGCTTGGTCCCGGGGTTAGAGACCCAGTACTTC. Translation: CASSLVPGLETQYF.

This clonotype was seen many times. CDR3 residues: CASSENPRSIQYF. As DNA, the CDR3 is TGTGCCAGCAGTGAAAACCCTCGAAGCATTCAGTACTTC. This chain links TRBV6-1 with TRBJ2-4; D ambiguous. Germline V lookup: CDR1 MNHNS, CDR2 SASEGT. This CDR3 is 13 amino acids long. V was trimmed by 2 bases and J by 9 bases, leaving 11 bases between them.

The sample holds a few counts of this clonotype. V gene TRBV4-1 combines with J gene TRBJ1-1; the D gene is possibly TRBD1 (6 bases). CDR3 length: 15 amino acids. Between the trimmed V and J ends, which lost 1 base and 7 bases, there was a span of 16 bases. Germline-derived CDR1 and CDR2 are MGHRA and YSYEKL. The CDR3 is CASSQGLQGLGEAFF. In DNA, the CDR3 is TGCGCCAGCAGCCAAGGCCTTCAGGGGTTGGGTGAAGCTTTCTTT.

This clonotype was recorded at least ten times. The rearrangement uses TRBV2 and TRBJ1-4; the D is unclear. There are 12 residues in the CDR3. The V gene lost 8 bases and the J gene lost 4 bases, with 8 bases spanning the gap. Germline CDR1 SNHLY, CDR2 FYNNEI. The CDR3 region has the DNA TGTGCCAGCGGACTACTTAATGAAAAACTGTTTTTT. The encoded protein is CASGLLNEKLFF.

A few counts support this clonotype. The chain is built from TRBV14 and TRBJ2-1, with D perhaps TRBD1 or TRBD2 (5 bases each). The germline V and J ends were trimmed by 1 base and 9 bases, with 10 bases remaining between them. Germline V CDR1 and CDR2: SGHDN, FVKESK. The CDR3 sequence is 13 residues long. The DNA for the CDR3 is TGTGCCAGCAGCCAAGGATGGGGGAGTGAGCAGTTCTTC. It specifies CASSQGWGSEQFF.

The chain links TRBV20-1 to TRBJ1-1; the D is unclear. V lost 1 base to trimming and J lost 9 bases, with 12 bases between them. The CDR3 covers 12 residues. CDR1 is DFQATT, CDR2 SNEGSKA, per germline (reference sequence). In DNA, the CDR3 is TGCAGTGCTAGAGTCTCCGGGGAGCAAGCTTTCTTT. Translated: CSARVSGEQAFF.

This sequence joins TRBV12-3 or TRBV12-4 and TRBJ1-2, with D possibly TRBD1 on 6 matching bases. Trimming cost V 5 bases and J 2 bases, with 15 bases left between them. The CDR3 runs 15 residues. CDR3 residues: CASSARDRPNYGYTF. In DNA, the CDR3 is TGTGCCAGCAGTGCACGCGACAGGCCGAACTATGGCTACACCTTC.

This clonotype occurred a few times. The CDR3 DNA sequence: TGTGCCAGCAGCGTGGGCGGCGGTACGCAGTATTTT. Translating it yields CASSVGGGTQYF. The rearrangement links TRBV9 to TRBJ2-3; no clear D. Germline CDR1 and CDR2: SGDLS and YYNGEE. The CDR3 covers 12 residues. V was clipped by 2 bases and J by 8 bases, with 9 bases between them.

This clonotype has a count of ten or more. The rearrangement uses TRBV5-1 and TRBJ2-3, with D possibly matching TRBD1 (5 bases). Trimming took 1 base from V and 3 from J, leaving 15 bases between them. There are 16 residues in the CDR3. Germline lookup yields CDR1 SGHRS and CDR2 YFSETQ. In DNA form, the CDR3 reads TGCGCCAGCAGCTTGTCCTGGGGCTGGGGAACAGATACGCAGTATTTT. Its translation is CASSLSWGWGTDTQYF.

This clonotype was counted only a few times. This sequence joins TRBV5-1 and TRBJ1-1; TRBD1 agrees at 9 bases. Germline V lookup: CDR1 SGHRS, CDR2 YFSETQ. The ends lost 3 bases at V and 0 bases at J; junction bases unmatched: 9. The CDR3 runs to 17 residues. The CDR3 DNA is TGCGCCAGCAGCTCTCCTATAACAGGGGGCATGAACACTGAAGCTTTCTTT. Residues: CASSSPITGGMNTEAFF.

This clonotype was detected many times. J is TRBJ2-6 and V is TRBV3-1; D is uncertain. V was clipped by 1 base and J by 0 bases, with 7 bases between them. The V gene's germline CDR1 is LGHDT and CDR2 YNNKEL (reference sequence). CDR3 length: 16 residues. The CDR3, as DNA: TGTGCCAGCAGCCAAGCCCGGTTCTCTGGGGCCAACGTCCTGACTTTC. Amino acid sequence: CASSQARFSGANVLTF.

This clonotype was found many times. The genes are TRBV12-3 or TRBV12-4 and TRBJ1-5; D ambiguous. The germline V and J ends were trimmed by 6 bases and 9 bases, with 15 bases remaining between them. The CDR3 runs to 13 residues. CDR3 sequence reads: CASRAAGLVPQHF. CDR3 nucleotides: TGTGCCAGCAGAGCGGCCGGACTAGTGCCCCAGCATTTT.

This clonotype was seen at least ten times. The chain uses TRBV29-1 and TRBJ1-2; D may be TRBD1 (6 bases). The CDR3 totals 12 residues. Trimming left V 4 bases short and J 7 bases short, with 13 bases between. Germline CDR1 SQVTM, CDR2 ANQGSEA. The CDR3 protein is CSVGETGFGYTF. The CDR3 DNA reads TGCAGCGTTGGGGAAACAGGGTTTGGCTACACCTTC.

This clonotype has ten or more counts. The genes are TRBV5-1 and TRBJ1-2; D unresolved. CDR3 length: 15 residues. In germline, CDR1 is SGHRS, CDR2 YFSETQ. V was clipped by 0 bases and J by 0 bases, with 9 bases between them. CDR3: CASSLVEGANYGYTF. The CDR3 nucleotides are TGCGCCAGCAGCTTGGTTGAAGGAGCTAACTATGGCTACACCTTC.

This clonotype was observed at least ten times. This chain joins TRBV11-2 and TRBJ1-1; no reliable D call. Germline CDR1 and CDR2: SGHAT and FQNNGV. The CDR3 is made up of 17 amino acids. The germline V and J ends were trimmed by 4 bases and 3 bases, with 21 bases remaining between them. This CDR3 is CASSSWTAFPSYTEAFF. CDR3 nucleotides: TGTGCCAGCAGCTCATGGACCGCCTTTCCCTCCTACACTGAAGCTTTCTTT.

This clonotype showed up many times. The chain has TRBV7-9 and TRBJ1-4, with D tentatively TRBD1 (6 bases). Germline assignment: CDR1 SEHNR and CDR2 FQNEAQ (reference sequence). The CDR3 is 13 residues long. Between the trimmed V and J ends, which lost 1 base and 13 bases, there was a span of 13 bases. The CDR3 protein is CASSLVVDSPLFF. The CDR3 DNA reads TGTGCCAGCAGCTTAGTAGTGGACAGTCCACTGTTTTTT.

This clonotype showed up many times. The chain joins TRBV24-1 to TRBJ2-1; 10 bases fit TRBD1. V was pared by 4 bases and J by 8 bases, with 7 bases of the junction left unmatched. Germline V gives CDR1 KGHDR, CDR2 SFDVKD. This CDR3 comprises 15 residues. The CDR3 DNA is TGTGCCACCAGTGACCCGGGACAGGGGTTCGATGAGCAGTTCTTC. Protein sequence: CATSDPGQGFDEQFF.

The J gene is TRBJ2-3, the V gene TRBV20-1; D is possibly TRBD1 (6 bases). Trimming removed 3 bases at V and 8 bases at J, with 15 bases between. The V gene's germline CDR1 is DFQATT and CDR2 SNEGSKA (reference sequence). This CDR3 region has 13 residues. CDR3 in amino acids: CSASGQGWGTQYF. The CDR3, as DNA: TGCAGTGCTAGTGGCCAGGGGTGGGGTACGCAGTATTTT.

This clonotype occurred a few times. The chain has TRBV4-1 and TRBJ1-3, with D possibly matching TRBD1 (5 bases). The CDR3 covers 15 residues. Trimming stripped 3 bases from V and 0 bases from J, with 9 bases between. CDR1 and CDR2 (germline): MGHRA, YSYEKL. The CDR3 bases are TGCGCCAGCAGCCAGTACGGGGCCTCTGGAAACACCATATATTTT. It yields the protein CASSQYGASGNTIYF.

This clonotype has a count of ten or more. The V gene is TRBV12-3 or TRBV12-4, the J gene TRBJ2-7; possible D gene TRBD2, 6 bases. This CDR3 is 15 amino acids long. V lost 3 bases and J lost 0, with 12 bases in between. In DNA, the CDR3 is TGTGCCAGCAGTTTCCGAGTCGGGAGCTCCTACGAGCAGTACTTC. Protein sequence: CASSFRVGSSYEQYF.

This clonotype turned up a few times. The chain employs TRBV20-1 and TRBJ1-1, with 9 bases lining up with TRBD1. The germline V gene encodes CDR1 DFQATT and CDR2 SNEGSKA (reference sequence). J was trimmed by 3 bases and V by 6 bases; bases with no gene match: 8. CDR3 length equals 14 residues. In nucleotides, the CDR3 is TGCAGTGCGGAGGGGGACAGGGCGGACACTGAAGCTTTCTTT. Translating it yields CSAEGDRADTEAFF.

This clonotype was counted many times. The chain carries TRBV6-1 and TRBJ2-7, with a tentative D call TRBD2 (6 bases). Trimming removed 2 bases at V and 9 bases at J, with 17 bases between. The CDR3 runs 14 residues. Germline CDR1 is MNHNS and CDR2 is SASEGT. The CDR3 loop reads CASSERAGRGRQYF. CDR3 nucleotide sequence: TGTGCCAGCAGTGAAAGAGCGGGCCGAGGGCGGCAGTACTTC.

This clonotype was recorded many times. The chain carries TRBV10-2 and TRBJ2-3, with 7 bases fitting TRBD2. This CDR3 contains 13 residues. Germline V gene sequence: CDR1 WSHSY, CDR2 SAAADI. Trimming took 5 bases from V and 1 from J; bases not matched to a gene: 0. In nucleotides, the CDR3 is TGCGCCAGCAGTAGCGGGGGCACAGATACGCAGTATTTT. Translating it yields CASSSGGTDTQYF.

A few counts support this clonotype. The rearrangement joins TRBV7-8 to TRBJ2-7; D ambiguous. The CDR3 spans 21 residues. The V gene's germline CDR1 is SGHVS and CDR2 FQNEAQ. V was cut by 0 bases and J by 2 bases, with 29 bases left in between. The CDR3 loop reads CASSLAPLLPSSVTQTYEQYF. DNA of the CDR3: TGTGCCAGCAGCTTAGCGCCACTATTACCCAGCTCTGTCACCCAAACCTACGAGCAGTACTTC.

This clonotype was counted ten times or more. The chain carries TRBV28 and TRBJ2-7; D is undetermined. V lost 2 bases and J lost 3, with 11 bases in between. This CDR3 spans 14 amino acids. Germline V gene data show CDR1 as MDHEN and CDR2 as SYDVKM. This CDR3 is CASSLGQNFYEQYF. CDR3 coding DNA: TGTGCCAGCAGTTTAGGGCAGAACTTCTACGAGCAGTACTTC.

The gene calls are TRBV7-9 and TRBJ2-5; maybe TRBD2 (5 bases). Trimming removed 9 bases at V and 5 bases at J, with 10 bases between. The CDR3 length is 11 residues. The germline V gene has CDR1 SEHNR and CDR2 FQNEAQ (reference sequence). CDR3: CARRGYETQYF. The DNA for the CDR3 is TGTGCCAGACGGGGTTATGAGACCCAGTACTTC.

At least ten counts were recorded for this clonotype. The V call is TRBV11-2, the J call TRBJ2-2; 8 bases align to TRBD1. V lost 5 bases and J lost 7; bases outside the gene matches: 9. CDR3 length: 15 residues. Germline V gene data show CDR1 as SGHAT and CDR2 as FQNNGV. CDR3 sequence: CASSPWTGRSGELFF. In DNA, the CDR3 is TGTGCCAGCAGCCCCTGGACAGGGCGGAGCGGGGAGCTGTTTTTT.

The sample holds many counts of this clonotype. The gene calls are TRBV29-1 and TRBJ2-2; possible D gene TRBD1, 6 bases. The ends were cut back, 5 bases at V and 5 bases at J, with 21 bases in the middle. The CDR3 length is 16 residues. Germline CDR1 is SQVTM and CDR2 is ANQGSEA. The CDR3 reads CSVSDISQGLTGELFF. Here the CDR3 DNA reads TGCAGCGTTTCGGATATTTCACAGGGTTTGACCGGGGAGCTGTTTTTT.

This clonotype was recorded at least ten times. The rearrangement links TRBV12-3 or TRBV12-4 to TRBJ1-5, with TRBD1 as a possible D gene (5 bases). The CDR3 length is 14 residues. Trimming shortened V by 4 bases and J by 7 bases, and 14 bases separated the two germline ends. CDR3: CASSSQGYGQPQHF. The CDR3 coding sequence is TGTGCCAGCAGTTCCCAGGGCTACGGGCAGCCCCAGCATTTT.

This clonotype was observed many times. The chain is built from TRBV27 and TRBJ2-7, with D perhaps TRBD1 (6 bases). CDR1 and CDR2 (germline): MNHEY, SMNVEV (reference sequence). V lost 4 bases to trimming and J lost 6 bases, with 25 bases between them. The CDR3 has 17 amino acids. This CDR3 is CASSSILADQGLAEQYF. The CDR3 DNA sequence: TGTGCCAGCAGTTCCATCCTGGCCGACCAGGGGCTAGCCGAGCAGTACTTC.